Below are 15 T cell receptor beta chains sequenced from a single sample in a study of T cell responses to AZD1222 COVID-19 vaccine. The repertoire was sequenced with immunoSEQ multiplex PCR; TCRdb's copy has only in-frame clones and lacks some. The sample contains under 150,000 clones, 75% to 90% of which appear only once. This specimen consisted of peripheral blood, obtained 28 days after the second AZD1222 dose. These receptor sequences come from an adult who received the AZD1222 COVID-19 vaccine.

The chain combines TRBV6-2 or TRBV6-3 with TRBJ1-6; 10 nucleotides line up with TRBD1. Unmatched junction bases numbered 4, after V lost 7 bases and J lost 7 bases. CDR1 is MNHEY and CDR2 is SVGEGT in the germline V gene. The CDR3 runs 14 residues. CDR3 sequence (DNA): TGTGCCAGCATCCCGGGACAGGGGAATTCACCCCTCCACTTT. This codes for CASIPGQGNSPLHF.

V and J are TRBV11-2 and TRBJ2-7; D is perhaps TRBD1 (7 bases). This CDR3 has 14 residues. The germline gives CDR1 SGHAT, CDR2 FQNNGV. Trimming shortened V by 5 bases and J by 2 bases, and 13 bases separated the two germline ends. The DNA of the CDR3 is TGTGCCAGCAGCCGCGGGACAGAAGCCTACGAGCAGTACTTC. Protein sequence: CASSRGTEAYEQYF.

The chain links TRBV6-5 to TRBJ2-7; TRBD2 matches at 9 bases. The germline CDR1 and CDR2 sequences are MNHEY and SVGAGI. The CDR3 totals 15 residues. V shed 4 bases, J shed 0 bases, and the junction held 4 bases outside the gene matches. The CDR3 coding sequence is TGTGCCAGCAGTTTAGCGGGAGTTAGCTCCTACGAGCAGTACTTC. It encodes CASSLAGVSSYEQYF.

The chain has TRBV19 and TRBJ2-7; 12 bases match TRBD2. V dropped 5 bases and J dropped 3; count of bases not matched to a gene: 8. Germline V lookup: CDR1 LNHDA, CDR2 SQIVND (reference sequence). The CDR3 consists of 16 residues. This CDR3 reads CASSSSTSGSFYEQYF. CDR3 DNA: TGTGCCAGTAGTTCATCGACTAGCGGGAGTTTCTACGAGCAGTACTTC.

This chain connects TRBV7-3 to TRBJ1-5, with no clear D. The CDR3 covers 13 residues. CDR1 and CDR2 (germline): SGHTA, FQGTGA. V lost 0 bases and J 4 bases, leaving 4 bases between the germline ends. This chain's CDR3 is CASSLTYNQPQHF. CDR3 sequence (DNA): TGTGCCAGCAGCTTAACGTATAATCAGCCCCAGCATTTT.

CDR3 DNA sequence: TGTGCCAGCAGTGACGGGACGGAACAAGAGACCCAGTACTTC. As protein: CASSDGTEQETQYF. This rearrangement joins TRBV28 to TRBJ2-5; D may correspond to TRBD1 or TRBD2 (5 bases each). The CDR3 has 14 amino acids. Germline V lookup: CDR1 MDHEN, CDR2 SYDVKM. Trimming cost V 5 bases and J 2 bases, with 12 bases left between them.

V and J are TRBV9 and TRBJ1-5; D is unclear. Per the germline V gene, CDR1 is SGDLS and CDR2 is YYNGEE. Trimming stripped 4 bases from V and 0 bases from J, with 8 bases between. The CDR3 loop spans 14 amino acids. This CDR3 is CASSTDNSNQPQHF. DNA for the CDR3: TGTGCCAGCAGCACCGATAATAGCAATCAGCCCCAGCATTTT.

The chain has TRBV28 and TRBJ1-4, with D perhaps TRBD1 (6 bases). V was clipped by 6 bases and J by 3 bases, with 14 bases between them. CDR1 and CDR2 (germline): MDHEN, SYDVKM. The CDR3 spans 15 residues. CDR3 in DNA: TGTGCCAGCAGCCTTCAGGGGATACCTAATGAAAAACTGTTTTTT. This translates into CASSLQGIPNEKLFF.

The V gene is TRBV5-6, the J gene TRBJ1-5; D perhaps matches TRBD1 (5 bases). Between the trimmed V and J ends, which lost 5 bases and 0 bases, there was a span of 12 bases. This CDR3 region has 15 residues. The germline V gene has CDR1 SGHDT and CDR2 YYEEEE. CDR3 protein: CASSSGLYSNQPQHF. CDR3 coding DNA: TGTGCCAGCAGTTCGGGGCTTTATAGCAATCAGCCCCAGCATTTT.

In its sample, this clone was seen a few times. This sequence joins TRBV3-1 (or the pseudogene TRBV3-2) and TRBJ1-3; D not certain. The ends were cut back, 1 base at V and 0 bases at J, with 10 bases in the middle. Germline values: CDR1 LGHDT, CDR2 YNNKEL (reference sequence). The CDR3 extends over 16 amino acids. In nucleotides, the CDR3 is TGTGCCAGCAGCCAAGGTCGGAGGAGCTCTGGAAACACCATATATTTT. Its protein product is CASSQGRRSSGNTIYF.

This chain uses TRBV30 with TRBJ2-3, with a weak D call TRBD1 (7 bases). Between the trimmed V and J ends, which lost 0 bases and 6 bases, there was a span of 13 bases. CDR3 length equals 14 residues. Germline V gene lookup returns CDR1 GTSNPN and CDR2 SVGIG (reference sequence). The chain's CDR3 is CAWSVGPGGDTQYF. Written as DNA, the CDR3 is TGTGCCTGGAGTGTAGGTCCAGGGGGGGATACGCAGTATTTT.

In this sample, this clone turned up once. The chain carries TRBV18 and TRBJ1-4; D not certain. The V end lost 10 bases, the J end lost 1 base, and 16 bases lay between the germline ends. Germline V CDR1 and CDR2: KGHSH, LQKENI. The CDR3 is made up of 15 amino acids. The CDR3 spells CATRFGRGTNEKLFF. The DNA for the CDR3 is TGTGCCACCCGCTTTGGACGGGGAACTAATGAAAAACTGTTTTTT.

The chain is built from TRBV12-5 and TRBJ2-2; 10 bases agree with TRBD1. V lost 4 bases, J lost 5 bases, and 4 bases stayed unmatched. The CDR3 runs to 15 residues. In germline, CDR1 is LGHNT, CDR2 FRNRAP. Here the CDR3 reads CASGSGQGNTGELFF. The CDR3 DNA is TGTGCTAGTGGTTCGGGACAGGGGAATACCGGGGAGCTGTTTTTT.

This chain uses TRBV5-1 with TRBJ2-1, with 7 bases identical to TRBD1. J gave up 0 bases and V 2 bases, and 14 bases lay outside the gene matches. The germline gives CDR1 SGHRS, CDR2 YFSETQ. The CDR3 contains 19 residues. The CDR3 is CASSFGTDLLLTSYNEQFF. The CDR3 coding sequence is TGCGCCAGCAGCTTCGGGACAGACTTGCTGCTCACCTCCTACAATGAGCAGTTCTTC.

The chain employs TRBV28 and TRBJ1-6; 7 bases line up with TRBD1. Trimming took 6 bases from V and 7 from J; bases not matched to a gene: 12. The CDR3 totals 16 residues. CDR1 is MDHEN, CDR2 SYDVKM, per germline. The CDR3: CASSVSTGSKNSPLHF. The DNA of the CDR3 is TGTGCCAGCAGCGTCTCGACAGGGTCCAAAAATTCACCCCTCCACTTT.